The 29 T cell receptor beta chains below all came from one sample that was sequenced in a study of blood T cell repertoires in COVID-19. Generated by immunoSEQ multiplex PCR, the TCRdb table keeps only in-frame clones and is missing some. The sample holds around 250,000 clones, over 75% seen once. The sequenced material came from PBMCs or T cells enriched from blood (not recorded which). Source of these receptors: a woman in her fifties or sixties who had recovered from COVID-19.

The rearrangement links TRBV4-2 to TRBJ2-1; D remains ambiguous. Per the germline V gene, CDR1 is LGHNA and CDR2 is YNFKEQ. V lost 0 bases and J lost 3, with 9 bases in between. The CDR3 sequence is 15 residues long. The CDR3 spells CASSQDRQIYNEQFF. DNA of the CDR3: TGTGCCAGCAGCCAAGATCGACAAATCTACAATGAGCAGTTCTTC.

The chain carries TRBV6-5 and TRBJ2-7; possibly TRBD2 for D (5 bases). The CDR3 is made up of 15 amino acids. Germline CDR1 is MNHEY and CDR2 is SVGAGI. Trimming took 0 bases from V and 2 from J, leaving 11 bases between them. The CDR3 region is CASSYSADGTYEQYF. The CDR3 DNA is TGTGCCAGCAGTTACTCAGCGGACGGAACCTACGAGCAGTACTTC.

The chain recombines TRBV5-1 with TRBJ1-1; no firm D call. CDR3 size: 11 residues. CDR1 is SGHRS and CDR2 is YFSETQ in the germline V gene. V was cut by 4 bases and J by 4 bases, with 5 bases left in between. The CDR3, as DNA: TGCGCCAGCAGCATCAGCACTGAAGCTTTCTTT. Its translation is CASSISTEAFF. The variable domain in full, completed from reference TRBV5-1 and TRBJ1-1, reads KAGVTQTPRYLIKTRGQQVTLSCSPISGHRSVSWYQQTPGQGLQFLFEYFSETQRNKGNFPGRFSGRQFSNSRSEMNVSTLELGDSALYLCASSISTEAFFGQGTRLTVV.

This clone came up a few times. This chain connects TRBV3-1 (or the pseudogene TRBV3-2) to TRBJ1-6; D remains unclear. The CDR3 length is 14 residues. Germline CDR1 is LGHDT and CDR2 is YNNKEL (reference sequence). V was trimmed by 2 bases and J by 7 bases, leaving 9 bases between them. This CDR3 is CASSQLTGNSPLHF. The DNA for the CDR3 is TGTGCCAGCAGCCAACTGACCGGGAATTCACCCCTCCACTTT.

This sequence joins TRBV9 and TRBJ2-7; 12 bases match TRBD1. Looked up from germline, CDR1 is SGDLS and CDR2 is YYNGEE. The CDR3 totals 16 residues. The ends lost 2 bases at V and 5 bases at J; junction bases unmatched: 8. In DNA, the CDR3 is TGTGCCAGCAGCGTTCAACCCGGGACAGGGGGCCACGAGCAGTACTTC. Its translation: CASSVQPGTGGHEQYF. Combining the CDR3 with reference TRBV9 and TRBJ2-7 gives the whole variable domain DSGVTQTPKHLITATGQRVTLRCSPRSGDLSVYWYQQSLDQGLQFLIQYYNGEERAKGNILERFSAQQFPDLHSELNLSSLELGDSALYFCASSVQPGTGGHEQYFGPGTRLTVT.

The chain links TRBV5-1 to TRBJ2-1, with 10 bases matching TRBD2. In germline, CDR1 is SGHRS, CDR2 YFSETQ. After removal of 5 bases from V and 4 bases from J, the junction contained 6 bases not matched to a gene. The CDR3 contains 15 residues. The DNA of the CDR3 is TGCGCCAGCAGTCCCAGCGGGAGGGAGTACAATGAGCAGTTCTTC. Protein sequence: CASSPSGREYNEQFF. Using reference TRBV5-1 and TRBJ2-1 for the parts outside the CDR3, the full variable domain is KAGVTQTPRYLIKTRGQQVTLSCSPISGHRSVSWYQQTPGQGLQFLFEYFSETQRNKGNFPGRFSGRQFSNSRSEMNVSTLELGDSALYLCASSPSGREYNEQFFGPGTRLTVL.

This clone was detected once. V is TRBV5-1 and J is TRBJ2-7; 7 bases match TRBD2. CDR3 size: 17 residues. Trimming removed 2 bases from V and 1 base from J; junction bases left unmatched: 12. Germline loops: CDR1 SGHRS, CDR2 YFSETQ. Written as DNA, the CDR3 is TGCGCCAGCAGCTTTAAGCGGGAATTCCCCAATTCCTACGAGCAGTACTTC. Translated, it gives CASSFKREFPNSYEQYF.

The chain uses TRBV28 and TRBJ1-6; TRBD1 matches 9 bases. Germline loops: CDR1 MDHEN, CDR2 SYDVKM. The CDR3 has 16 amino acids. V lost 7 bases and J lost 1; bases outside the gene matches: 5. The CDR3 reads CASNQQGASYNSPLHF. CDR3 nucleotide sequence: TGTGCCAGCAATCAACAGGGGGCGTCCTATAATTCACCCCTCCACTTT.

This chain uses TRBV6-5 with TRBJ2-7, with a tentative D call TRBD2 (6 bases). Germline CDR1 reads MNHEY; CDR2 reads SVGAGI. The CDR3 contains 14 residues. The V end lost 7 bases, the J end lost 2 bases, and 15 bases lay between the germline ends. In nucleotides, the CDR3 is TGTGCCAGCACCATAGGGACTTCCACCTACGAGCAGTACTTC. It codes for CASTIGTSTYEQYF.

The rearrangement links TRBV6-5 to TRBJ1-1, with TRBD1 matching 7 bases. Trimming removed 2 bases from V and 10 bases from J; junction bases left unmatched: 4. Germline values: CDR1 MNHEY, CDR2 SVGAGI. The CDR3 totals 12 residues. The CDR3 sequence: CASSYDRARAFF. In nucleotides, the CDR3 is TGTGCCAGCAGTTACGACAGGGCCCGAGCTTTCTTT.

The J gene is TRBJ2-7, the V gene TRBV20-1; D not certain. V was trimmed by 5 bases and J by 3 bases, leaving 8 bases between them. CDR3 length: 11 amino acids. Germline V gives CDR1 DFQATT, CDR2 SNEGSKA (reference sequence). In DNA, the CDR3 is TGCAGTGCTCCAGATTACTACGAGCAGTACTTC. Its translation: CSAPDYYEQYF.

The CDR3 region is CSVDSGRRDEQYF. The CDR3, as DNA: TGCAGCGTTGACTCGGGGAGGAGGGACGAGCAGTACTTC. This chain links TRBV29-1 with TRBJ2-7, with D maybe TRBD2 (6 bases). V lost 3 bases and J lost 5, with 14 bases in between. CDR1 and CDR2 from the germline V gene are SQVTM and ANQGSEA. This CDR3 comprises 13 residues.

The chain combines TRBV28 with TRBJ2-5, with 8 bases aligning to TRBD1. CDR1 MDHEN and CDR2 SYDVKM come from the germline V gene. After removal of 5 bases from V and 6 bases from J, the junction contained 8 bases not matched to a gene. The CDR3 loop spans 14 amino acids. The CDR3 coding sequence is TGTGCCAGCAGTCCCCTTGCAGGGGGCCAGACCCAGTACTTC. Translated, it gives CASSPLAGGQTQYF.

As DNA, the CDR3 is TGTGCCATCAGTGAGTCACTAGCTAATGAGCAGTTCTTC. Protein: CAISESLANEQFF. The chain joins TRBV10-3 to TRBJ2-1, with D possibly matching TRBD2 (6 bases). The ends were cut back, 0 bases at V and 7 bases at J, with 7 bases in the middle. CDR1 is ENHRY, CDR2 SYGVKD, per germline. The CDR3 consists of 13 residues.

This clone was found once. The chain links TRBV7-8 to TRBJ1-3; 8 bases line up with TRBD1. This CDR3 is 16 amino acids long. The germline gives CDR1 SGHVS, CDR2 FQNEAQ. The V and J ends lost 5 bases and 0 bases, in that order; junction bases with no gene match: 6. DNA for the CDR3: TGTGCCAGCAGCCGGGGACAGGTTCTCTCTGGAAACACCATATATTTT. Amino acids: CASSRGQVLSGNTIYF.

V gene TRBV28 combines with J gene TRBJ2-5; perhaps TRBD1 as D (6 bases). This CDR3 is built from 14 residues. The V end lost 4 bases, the J end lost 4 bases, and 13 bases lay between the germline ends. CDR1 and CDR2 from the germline V gene are MDHEN and SYDVKM. In DNA form, the CDR3 reads TGTGCCAGCAGTTCTCGAACAGGGTTAGAGACCCAGTACTTC. Encoded protein: CASSSRTGLETQYF.

The CDR3 loop is CAATPQAGGPTDTQYF. CDR3 coding DNA: TGTGCCGCCACCCCCCAGGCGGGAGGGCCCACGGATACGCAGTATTTT. The rearrangement joins TRBV10-3 to TRBJ2-3, with 9 bases identical to TRBD2. CDR1 is ENHRY, CDR2 SYGVKD, per germline. The CDR3 runs 16 residues. J lost 6 bases, V lost 11 bases, and 18 bases had no gene match.

The chain employs TRBV28 and TRBJ1-4, with D perhaps TRBD1 (6 bases). Trimming stripped 6 bases from V and 8 bases from J, with 19 bases between. The CDR3 sequence is 15 residues long. Germline values: CDR1 MDHEN, CDR2 SYDVKM. In DNA form, the CDR3 reads TGTGCCAGCAGGCAAGGTTTGGGGGCGCACGAAAAACTGTTTTTT. It specifies CASRQGLGAHEKLFF.

The chain employs TRBV6-4 and TRBJ2-3; no firm D call. Deletions cut 4 bases from V and 2 bases from J, with 13 bases between. Germline CDR1 is MRHNA and CDR2 is SNTAGT. This CDR3 spans 15 amino acids. CDR3 nucleotide sequence: TGTGCCAGCAGTGCGAACTTCCACCACACAGATACGCAGTATTTT. Its protein is CASSANFHHTDTQYF.

This rearrangement joins TRBV3-1 (or the pseudogene TRBV3-2) to TRBJ2-7; the match to TRBD2 covers 8 bases. The germline gives CDR1 LGHDT, CDR2 YNNKEL (reference sequence). Germline trimming cut 5 bases from V and 3 bases from J; bases unmatched to any gene: 6. There are 14 residues in the CDR3. CDR3 bases: TGTGCCAGCAGCGCAAGCGGGAGTATCTACGAGCAGTACTTC. Protein: CASSASGSIYEQYF.

The J gene is TRBJ2-6, the V gene TRBV18; D is perhaps TRBD2 (6 bases). Germline V lookup: CDR1 KGHSH, CDR2 LQKENI. The V and J ends lost 6 bases and 0 bases respectively, with 21 bases between them. The CDR3 extends over 19 amino acids. The CDR3 loop reads CASSPLWGEPTSGANVLTF. The CDR3 region has the DNA TGTGCCAGCTCCCCCCTGTGGGGGGAGCCAACCTCTGGGGCCAACGTCCTGACTTTC. The complete variable domain, with remaining parts taken from reference TRBV18 and TRBJ2-6, reads NAGVMQNPRHLVRRRGQEARLRCSPMKGHSHVYWYRQLPEEGLKFMVYLQKENIIDESGMPKERFSAEFPKEGPSILRIQQVVRGDSAAYFCASSPLWGEPTSGANVLTFGAGSRLTVL.

The table lists this clone with a count of one. V usage is TRBV27 and J usage is TRBJ1-2; the D gene is possibly TRBD1 (6 bases). V lost 3 bases to trimming and J lost 2 bases, with 16 bases between them. Germline values: CDR1 MNHEY, CDR2 SMNVEV (reference sequence). The CDR3 runs 16 residues. DNA for the CDR3: TGTGCCAGCAGTTTTGCAGGGGCGTACTCCAACTATGGCTACACCTTC. Amino acid sequence: CASSFAGAYSNYGYTF.

The chain couples TRBV15 to TRBJ2-3; 12 bases map to TRBD1. The ends lost 2 bases at V and 6 bases at J; junction bases unmatched: 6. The CDR3 runs to 16 residues. CDR1 LNHNV and CDR2 YYDKDF come from the germline V gene (reference sequence). The CDR3 protein is CATSRTGQGASDTQYF. The DNA for the CDR3 is TGTGCCACCAGCAGAACGGGACAGGGGGCGTCGGATACGCAGTATTTT. The full variable domain, with the rest looked up from reference TRBV15 and TRBJ2-3, is DAMVIQNPRYQVTQFGKPVTLSCSQTLNHNVMYWYQQKSSQAPKLLFHYYDKDFNNEADTPDNFQSRRPNTSFCFLDIRSPGLGDTAMYLCATSRTGQGASDTQYFGPGTRLTVL.

The gene calls are TRBV19 and TRBJ2-1; TRBD1 aligns across 10 bases. The germline V gene encodes CDR1 LNHDA and CDR2 SQIVND (reference sequence). V gave up 3 bases and J gave up 6 bases; unmatched junction bases: 11. This CDR3 comprises 17 residues. CDR3 amino acids: CASSIRGPGTGVNEQFF. The CDR3, as DNA: TGTGCCAGTAGTATTCGGGGGCCGGGGACAGGGGTCAATGAGCAGTTCTTC.

This chain uses TRBV19 with TRBJ1-1; D uncertain. The CDR3 is made up of 17 amino acids. Trimming cost V 4 bases and J 1 base, with 19 bases left between them. Germline V lookup: CDR1 LNHDA, CDR2 SQIVND (reference sequence). The CDR3 here is CASSTARAGDENTEAFF. The CDR3 DNA reads as TGTGCCAGTAGTACCGCAAGGGCGGGCGACGAGAACACTGAAGCTTTCTTT.

The rearrangement links TRBV2 to TRBJ2-7, with TRBD2 identical over 13 bases. Germline V CDR1 and CDR2: SNHLY, FYNNEI. The CDR3 is 15 residues long. The V and J ends lost 5 bases and 4 bases, in that order; junction bases with no gene match: 5. The CDR3 bases are TGTGCCAGCAGTCTTACTAGCGGGAGGGCATACGAGCAGTACTTC. It encodes CASSLTSGRAYEQYF.

The J gene is TRBJ2-1, the V gene TRBV5-1; TRBD2 is a possible D gene (6 bases). CDR3 length: 13 amino acids. Germline V gene data show CDR1 as SGHRS and CDR2 as YFSETQ. Trimming cost V 5 bases and J 12 bases, with 18 bases left between them. In DNA form, the CDR3 reads TGCGCCAGCAGGCCACTAGCTCAAACGGGGCAGTTCTTC. Its protein is CASRPLAQTGQFF. Together with reference TRBV5-1 and TRBJ2-1, the CDR3 gives the full variable domain: KAGVTQTPRYLIKTRGQQVTLSCSPISGHRSVSWYQQTPGQGLQFLFEYFSETQRNKGNFPGRFSGRQFSNSRSEMNVSTLELGDSALYLCASRPLAQTGQFFGPGTRLTVL.

The chain couples TRBV27 to TRBJ2-7, with 8 bases identical to TRBD2. Germline-derived CDR1 and CDR2 are MNHEY and SMNVEV (reference sequence). CDR3 length: 15 amino acids. V lost 5 bases to trimming and J lost 4 bases; unmatched junction nucleotides: 10. As DNA, the CDR3 is TGTGCCAGCAGTCCGGGTAGCGGGACACCTTACGAGCAGTACTTC. Translation gives CASSPGSGTPYEQYF.

The rearrangement links TRBV10-2 to TRBJ2-7; 9 positions agree with TRBD1. V lost 8 bases and J lost 6; bases outside the gene matches: 8. In germline, CDR1 is WSHSY, CDR2 SAAADI. The CDR3 has 13 amino acids. CDR3 in amino acids: CASGAGTGFEQYF. The DNA of the CDR3 is TGCGCCAGCGGGGCCGGGACAGGGTTCGAGCAGTACTTC.